A single sample gave rise to the 21 T cell receptor beta chains below, sequenced in a study of cytomegalovirus exposure and HLA in healthy donors. PCR employed 60 Vbeta and 13 Jbeta primers. Profiled with immunoSEQ multiplex PCR; TCRdb holds only in-frame clones, not every one. This sample's clone table lists tens of thousands of clones. Source material: PBMCs. The receptors derive from a male donor in good health and CMV-seronegative.

V usage is TRBV15 and J usage is TRBJ2-1; TRBD2 agrees at 12 bases. CDR3 size: 17 residues. Germline CDR1 LNHNV, CDR2 YYDKDF (reference sequence). J was trimmed by 6 bases and V by 5 bases; bases with no gene match: 11. CDR3 region: CATSGGELAGGGNEQFF. The DNA of the CDR3 is TGTGCCACCAGCGGAGGAGAACTAGCGGGGGGTGGCAATGAGCAGTTCTTC.

The chain links TRBV2 to TRBJ2-3; 12 nucleotides align to TRBD2. Germline assignment: CDR1 SNHLY and CDR2 FYNNEI. With 6 bases clipped from V and 1 base from J, the junction kept 2 bases outside the gene matches. The CDR3 contains 15 residues. The CDR3 sequence is CASSRLAGGTDTQYF. The CDR3, as DNA: TGTGCCAGCAGCAGACTAGCGGGGGGCACAGATACGCAGTATTTT.

The CDR3 sequence is CASLRRVTYEQYF. CDR3 DNA: TGTGCCAGCCTCCGTCGGGTCACCTACGAGCAGTACTTC. The rearrangement uses TRBV5-6 and TRBJ2-7; D is undetermined. CDR3 length: 13 amino acids. Germline V CDR1 and CDR2: SGHDT, YYEEEE. V dropped 7 bases and J dropped 2 bases, with 13 bases sitting between them.

The chain is built from TRBV5-4 and TRBJ1-2, with 9 bases matching TRBD1. Germline V gene data show CDR1 as SGHNT and CDR2 as YYREEE (reference sequence). This CDR3 is 15 amino acids long. Unmatched junction bases numbered 11, after V lost 4 bases and J lost 7 bases. The CDR3 nucleotides are TGTGCCAGCAGCATACAGGGGGCGCGTCTACCTGGCTACACCTTC. Its translation: CASSIQGARLPGYTF.

The V gene is TRBV5-4, the J gene TRBJ1-1, with a tentative D call TRBD1 (6 bases). Germline CDR1 is SGHNT and CDR2 is YYREEE (reference sequence). This CDR3 has 14 residues. V lost 1 base to trimming and J lost 2 bases, with 9 bases between them. The CDR3 DNA is TGTGCCAGCAGCTTGTTACAGGGCAACACTGAAGCTTTCTTT. Translation: CASSLLQGNTEAFF.

The CDR3 reads CASGNGGNYEQYF. CDR3 DNA sequence: TGTGCCAGCGGAAACGGGGGAAACTACGAGCAGTACTTC. The chain combines TRBV6-6 with TRBJ2-7; maybe TRBD2 (6 bases). The CDR3 is 13 residues long. V was trimmed by 8 bases and J by 3 bases, leaving 14 bases between them. CDR1 and CDR2 (germline): MNHNY, SVGAGI (reference sequence).

J is TRBJ1-2 and V is TRBV5-1; D might be TRBD1 (6 bases). CDR1 is SGHRS, CDR2 YFSETQ, per germline. The CDR3 consists of 14 residues. The ends were cut back, 0 bases at V and 6 bases at J, with 12 bases in the middle. CDR3 sequence: CASSLDRGGNGYTF. CDR3 nucleotide sequence: TGCGCCAGCAGCTTGGATCGTGGGGGCAATGGCTACACCTTC.

The V call is TRBV5-6, the J call TRBJ2-1; TRBD2 aligns across 8 bases. The J segment lost 2 bases and the V segment lost 7 bases, leaving 8 bases of the junction unmatched. Germline assignment: CDR1 SGHDT and CDR2 YYEEEE. The CDR3 totals 15 residues. In DNA, the CDR3 is TGTGCCAGCCGCCCGGGACTAGGCCCCTACAATGAGCAGTTCTTC. Translating it yields CASRPGLGPYNEQFF.

The chain has TRBV12-5 and TRBJ2-5; 10 bases agree with TRBD1. CDR3 length: 15 amino acids. The germline gives CDR1 LGHNT, CDR2 FRNRAP. Trimming at V came to 1 base and at J to 4 bases, leaving 3 bases not matched to a gene. CDR3 amino acids: CASGLGTGGRETQYF. CDR3 nucleotide sequence: TGTGCTAGTGGTTTGGGGACAGGGGGACGAGAGACCCAGTACTTC. The whole variable domain, remainder taken from reference TRBV12-5 and TRBJ2-5, is DARVTQTPRHKVTEMGQEVTMRCQPILGHNTVFWYRQTMMQGLELLAYFRNRAPLDDSGMPKDRFSAEMPDATLATLKIQPSEPRDSAVYFCASGLGTGGRETQYFGPGTRLLVL.

V and J are TRBV7-2 and TRBJ1-2, with D possibly TRBD1 on 5 matching bases. The CDR3 contains 14 residues. Trimming removed 1 base from V and 4 bases from J, with 10 bases in between. CDR1 and CDR2 (germline): SGHTA, FQGNSA. This chain's CDR3 is CASSLEAGGYGYTF. The DNA for the CDR3 is TGTGCCAGCAGCTTAGAAGCGGGGGGCTATGGCTACACCTTC.

The CDR3 sequence is CASSQDYRGHEQYF. Here the CDR3 DNA reads TGCGCCAGCAGCCAAGATTACAGGGGGCATGAGCAGTACTTC. The chain links TRBV4-1 to TRBJ2-7, with TRBD1 identical over 9 bases. V lost 0 bases to trimming and J lost 7 bases; unmatched junction nucleotides: 4. CDR1 MGHRA and CDR2 YSYEKL come from the germline V gene. This CDR3 is built from 14 residues.

V is TRBV18 and J is TRBJ2-7; 7 positions match TRBD1. Trimming at V came to 0 bases and at J to 2 bases, leaving 1 base not matched to a gene. The CDR3 spans 14 residues. CDR1 and CDR2 from the germline V gene are KGHSH and LQKENI. CDR3 DNA sequence: TGTGCCAGCTCACCACCGGGACAGCCCTACGAGCAGTACTTC. The encoded protein is CASSPPGQPYEQYF.

CDR3 protein: CASSRLGQVPTYEQYF. Here the CDR3 DNA reads TGTGCCAGCAGTCGCCTCGGACAGGTTCCCACCTACGAGCAGTACTTC. The chain recombines TRBV27 with TRBJ2-7; 7 bases fit TRBD1. Looked up from germline, CDR1 is MNHEY and CDR2 is SMNVEV (reference sequence). V shed 5 bases and J 2 bases; nucleotides not matched to a gene: 12. This CDR3 spans 16 amino acids.

V is TRBV10-1 and J is TRBJ1-1, with TRBD1 matching 10 bases. The CDR3 spans 16 residues. The germline V gene encodes CDR1 WNHNN and CDR2 SYGVQD (reference sequence). V lost 3 bases, J lost 2 bases, and 6 bases stayed unmatched. CDR3: CASSDPGQGSNTEAFF. CDR3 DNA: TGCGCCAGCAGTGACCCGGGACAGGGGTCCAACACTGAAGCTTTCTTT.

The chain combines TRBV6-5 with TRBJ2-2, with TRBD1 as a possible D gene (5 bases). V lost 7 bases, J lost 4 bases, and 16 bases lay in between. The CDR3 runs 15 residues. CDR1 is MNHEY and CDR2 is SVGAGI in the germline V gene. This chain's CDR3 is CASKFEGVATGELFF. In nucleotides, the CDR3 is TGTGCCAGCAAATTCGAAGGGGTGGCCACCGGGGAGCTGTTTTTT.

V gene TRBV5-1 combines with J gene TRBJ1-2; 10 nucleotides match TRBD1. V trimming: 2 bases; J trimming: 8 bases; junction bases outside the gene matches: 15. The V gene's germline CDR1 is SGHRS and CDR2 YFSETQ. The CDR3 consists of 17 residues. The CDR3 loop is CASSFFLIRDRGEGYTF. The CDR3 nucleotides read TGCGCCAGCAGCTTTTTTTTGATCCGGGACAGGGGAGAAGGCTACACCTTC. The full variable domain, with the rest looked up from reference TRBV5-1 and TRBJ1-2, is KAGVTQTPRYLIKTRGQQVTLSCSPISGHRSVSWYQQTPGQGLQFLFEYFSETQRNKGNFPGRFSGRQFSNSRSEMNVSTLELGDSALYLCASSFFLIRDRGEGYTFGSGTRLTVV.

The rearrangement uses TRBV7-9 and TRBJ1-1, with D possibly matching TRBD1 (5 bases). Germline V lookup: CDR1 SEHNR, CDR2 FQNEAQ (reference sequence). The CDR3 consists of 16 residues. V was pared by 7 bases and J by 3 bases, with 21 bases between. In DNA, the CDR3 is TGTGCCAGCAAAGGGCCGGGGGTTAACGGGGACACTGAAGCTTTCTTT. Translating it yields CASKGPGVNGDTEAFF.

The chain has TRBV10-2 and TRBJ1-5, with D possibly matching TRBD1 (6 bases). This CDR3 spans 14 amino acids. V lost 6 bases to trimming and J lost 6 bases, with 15 bases between them. In germline, CDR1 is WSHSY, CDR2 SAAADI. The CDR3: CASSGQLDSQPQHF. The DNA for the CDR3 is TGCGCCAGCAGCGGACAGTTAGACTCTCAGCCCCAGCATTTT.

For the CDR3, the DNA is TGTGCCAGCAGCCAAGATCTGACAGGCTTGGGTGGCTACACCTTC. It is translated as CASSQDLTGLGGYTF. This chain uses TRBV4-2 with TRBJ1-2; TRBD1 might be the D (6 bases). V was clipped by 0 bases and J by 7 bases, with 15 bases between them. CDR1 is LGHNA, CDR2 YNFKEQ, per germline. The CDR3 sequence is 15 residues long.

The rearrangement links TRBV7-2 to TRBJ2-7, with D maybe TRBD2 (5 bases). The V end was cut by 5 bases, the J end by 6 bases, with 11 bases between. This CDR3 region has 12 residues. Germline CDR1 is SGHTA and CDR2 is FQGNSA. CDR3 sequence reads: CASSRSGGEQYF. The CDR3, as DNA: TGTGCCAGCAGCCGGAGCGGTGGCGAGCAGTACTTC.

The gene calls are TRBV4-1 and TRBJ2-2, with 9 bases lining up with TRBD2. Germline CDR1 is MGHRA and CDR2 is YSYEKL. The CDR3 has 17 amino acids. V lost 1 base, J lost 2 bases, and 5 bases stayed unmatched. In DNA, the CDR3 is TGCGCCAGCAGCCAAGCGCTAGCGGGGTTTAACACCGGGGAGCTGTTTTTT. Amino acids: CASSQALAGFNTGELFF.